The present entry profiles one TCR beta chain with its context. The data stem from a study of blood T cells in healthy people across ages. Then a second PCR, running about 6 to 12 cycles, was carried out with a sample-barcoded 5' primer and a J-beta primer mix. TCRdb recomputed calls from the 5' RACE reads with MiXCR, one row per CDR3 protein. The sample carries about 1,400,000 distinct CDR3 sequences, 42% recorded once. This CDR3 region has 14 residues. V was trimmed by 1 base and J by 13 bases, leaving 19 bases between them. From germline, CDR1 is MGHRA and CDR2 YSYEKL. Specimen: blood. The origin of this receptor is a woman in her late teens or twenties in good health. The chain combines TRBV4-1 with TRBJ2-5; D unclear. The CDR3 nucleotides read TGCGCCAGCAGCCAAGGGGTGGGAAGTACGAATCGGTACTTC. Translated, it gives CASSQGVGSTNRYF.